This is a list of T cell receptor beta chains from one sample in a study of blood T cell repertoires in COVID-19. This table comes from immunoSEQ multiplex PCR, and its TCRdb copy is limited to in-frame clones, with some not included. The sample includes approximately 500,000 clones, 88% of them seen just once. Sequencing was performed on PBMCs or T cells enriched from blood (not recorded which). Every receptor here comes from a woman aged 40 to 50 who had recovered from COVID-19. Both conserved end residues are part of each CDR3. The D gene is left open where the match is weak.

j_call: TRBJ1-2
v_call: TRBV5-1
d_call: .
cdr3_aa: CASSLAQFGGRLDYGYTF
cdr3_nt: TGCGCCAGCAGCTTGGCCCAGTTCGGGGGGCGCTTGGACTATGGCTACACCTTC

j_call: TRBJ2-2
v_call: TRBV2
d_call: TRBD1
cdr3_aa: CASSLDRGNTGELFF
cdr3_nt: TGTGCCAGCAGTCTTGACAGGGGGAACACCGGGGAGCTGTTTTTT

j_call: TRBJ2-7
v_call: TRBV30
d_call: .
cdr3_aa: CAWNGGQTYEQYF
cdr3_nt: TGTGCCTGGAATGGCGGCCAAACATACGAGCAGTACTTC

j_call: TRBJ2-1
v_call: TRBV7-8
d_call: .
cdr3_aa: CASSLRGSVYNEQFF
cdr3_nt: TGTGCCAGCAGCTTAAGAGGGTCTGTCTACAATGAGCAGTTCTTC

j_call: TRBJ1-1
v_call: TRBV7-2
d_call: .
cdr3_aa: CASSYILNTEAFF
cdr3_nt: TGTGCCAGCAGCTACATATTGAACACTGAAGCTTTCTTT

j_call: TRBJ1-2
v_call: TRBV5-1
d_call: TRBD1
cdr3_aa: CASRKGQGDGYTF
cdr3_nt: TGCGCCAGCAGGAAGGGACAGGGGGACGGCTACACCTTC

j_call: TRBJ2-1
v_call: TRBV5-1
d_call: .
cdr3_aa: CASSFRGGRAGGSYNEQFF
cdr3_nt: TGCGCCAGCAGCTTTCGTGGTGGGAGAGCTGGCGGGTCCTACAATGAGCAGTTCTTC

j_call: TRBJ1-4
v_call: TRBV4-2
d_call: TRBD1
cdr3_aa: CASSQVWDRGPKNEKLFF
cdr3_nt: TGTGCCAGCAGCCAAGTATGGGACAGGGGGCCTAAAAATGAAAAACTGTTTTTT

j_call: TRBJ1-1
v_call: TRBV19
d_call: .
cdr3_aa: CASPDLTGAAFF
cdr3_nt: TGTGCCAGCCCGGACCTAACTGGGGCAGCTTTCTTT

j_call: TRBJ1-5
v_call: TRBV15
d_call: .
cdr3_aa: CATSNPRLGQPQHF
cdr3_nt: TGTGCCACCAGCAACCCCAGGCTTGGTCAGCCCCAGCATTTT

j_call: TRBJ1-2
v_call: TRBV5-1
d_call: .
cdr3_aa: CASSIGGQIAYGYTF
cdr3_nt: TGCGCCAGCAGCATCGGTGGACAGATCGCCTATGGCTACACCTTC

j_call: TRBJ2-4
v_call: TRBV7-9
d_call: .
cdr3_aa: CASSLVSAAAKNIQYF
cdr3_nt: TGTGCCAGCAGCTTAGTTTCCGCGGCGGCCAAAAACATTCAGTACTTC

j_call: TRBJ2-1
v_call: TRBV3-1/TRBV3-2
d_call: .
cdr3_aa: CASSQGSRSSYNEQFF
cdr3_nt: TGTGCCAGCAGCCAAGGATCTAGGAGCTCCTACAATGAGCAGTTCTTC